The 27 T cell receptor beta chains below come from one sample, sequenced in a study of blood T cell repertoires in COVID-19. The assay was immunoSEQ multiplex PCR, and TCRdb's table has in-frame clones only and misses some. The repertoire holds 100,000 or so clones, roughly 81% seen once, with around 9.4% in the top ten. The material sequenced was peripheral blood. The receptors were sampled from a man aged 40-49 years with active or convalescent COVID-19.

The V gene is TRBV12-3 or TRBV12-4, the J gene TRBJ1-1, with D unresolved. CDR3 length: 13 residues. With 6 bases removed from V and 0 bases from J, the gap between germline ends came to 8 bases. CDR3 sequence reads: CASSSHMNTEAFF. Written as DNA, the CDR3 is TGTGCCAGCAGCTCACACATGAACACTGAAGCTTTCTTT.

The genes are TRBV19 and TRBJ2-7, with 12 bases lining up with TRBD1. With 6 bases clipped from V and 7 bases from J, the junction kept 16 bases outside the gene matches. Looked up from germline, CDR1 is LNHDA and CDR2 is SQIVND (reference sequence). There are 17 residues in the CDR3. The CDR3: CASSPRGWGQGAQEQYF. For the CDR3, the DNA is TGTGCCAGTAGCCCTAGAGGTTGGGGACAGGGGGCGCAAGAGCAGTACTTC.

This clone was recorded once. DNA for the CDR3: TGTGCCAGCAGGGGCCAGGGGTTTAATCAGCCCCAGCATTTT. It translates to CASRGQGFNQPQHF. This rearrangement joins TRBV6-5 to TRBJ1-5, with D possibly TRBD1 on 6 matching bases. Germline CDR1 reads MNHEY; CDR2 reads SVGAGI. This CDR3 contains 14 residues. The ends were cut back, 6 bases at V and 4 bases at J, with 13 bases in the middle.

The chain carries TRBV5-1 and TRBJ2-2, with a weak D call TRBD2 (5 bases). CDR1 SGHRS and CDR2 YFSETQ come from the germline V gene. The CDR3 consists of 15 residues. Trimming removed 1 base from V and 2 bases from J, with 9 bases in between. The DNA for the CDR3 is TGCGCCAGCAGCTTGCAAGCGGTCAACACCGGGGAGCTGTTTTTT. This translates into CASSLQAVNTGELFF.

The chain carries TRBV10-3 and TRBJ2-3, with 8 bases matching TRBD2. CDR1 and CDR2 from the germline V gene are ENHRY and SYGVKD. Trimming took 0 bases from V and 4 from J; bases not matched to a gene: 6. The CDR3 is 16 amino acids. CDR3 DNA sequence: TGTGCCATCAGTGAGTCCCGGGGGGGAGGGTCAGATACGCAGTATTTT. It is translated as CAISESRGGGSDTQYF.

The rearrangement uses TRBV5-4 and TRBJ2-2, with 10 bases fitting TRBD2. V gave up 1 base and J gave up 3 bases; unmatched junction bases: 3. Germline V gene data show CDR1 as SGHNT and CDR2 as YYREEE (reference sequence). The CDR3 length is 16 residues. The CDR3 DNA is TGTGCCAGCAGCTTGAGCGGGGGGGCCGACACCGGGGAGCTGTTTTTT. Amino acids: CASSLSGGADTGELFF.

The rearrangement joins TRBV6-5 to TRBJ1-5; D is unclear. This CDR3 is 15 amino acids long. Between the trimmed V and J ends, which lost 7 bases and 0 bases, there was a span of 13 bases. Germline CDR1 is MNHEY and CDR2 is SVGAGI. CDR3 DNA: TGTGCCAGCACTCTACGACAAAATAGCAATCAGCCCCAGCATTTT. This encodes CASTLRQNSNQPQHF.

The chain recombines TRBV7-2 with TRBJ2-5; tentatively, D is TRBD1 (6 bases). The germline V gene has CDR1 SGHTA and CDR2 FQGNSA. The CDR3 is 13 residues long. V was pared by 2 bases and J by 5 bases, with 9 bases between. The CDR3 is CASSLNQGETQYF. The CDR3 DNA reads TGTGCCAGCAGCTTAAATCAGGGGGAGACCCAGTACTTC.

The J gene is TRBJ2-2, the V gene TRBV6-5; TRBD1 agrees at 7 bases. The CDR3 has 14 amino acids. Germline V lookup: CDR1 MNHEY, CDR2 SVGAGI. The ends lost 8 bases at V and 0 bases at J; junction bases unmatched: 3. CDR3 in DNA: TGTGCCAGCGCCGGGACAGCGAACACCGGGGAGCTGTTTTTT. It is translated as CASAGTANTGELFF.

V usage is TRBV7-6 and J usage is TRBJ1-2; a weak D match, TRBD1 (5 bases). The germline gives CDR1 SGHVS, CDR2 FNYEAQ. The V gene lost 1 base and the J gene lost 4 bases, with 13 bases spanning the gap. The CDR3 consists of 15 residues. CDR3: CASSLDISGTYGYTF. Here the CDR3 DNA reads TGTGCCAGCAGCTTAGATATTAGCGGGACCTATGGCTACACCTTC. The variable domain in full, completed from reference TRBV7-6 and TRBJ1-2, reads GAGVSQSPRYKVTKRGQDVALRCDPISGHVSLYWYRQALGQGPEFLTYFNYEAQQDKSGLPNDRFSAERPEGSISTLTIQRTEQRDSAMYRCASSLDISGTYGYTFGSGTRLTVV.

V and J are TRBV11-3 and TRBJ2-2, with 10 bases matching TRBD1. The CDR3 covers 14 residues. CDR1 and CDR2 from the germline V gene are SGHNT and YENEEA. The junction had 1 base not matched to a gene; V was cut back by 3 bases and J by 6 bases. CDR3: CASSFDRGPGELFF. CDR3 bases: TGTGCCAGCAGCTTTGACAGGGGGCCCGGGGAGCTGTTTTTT.

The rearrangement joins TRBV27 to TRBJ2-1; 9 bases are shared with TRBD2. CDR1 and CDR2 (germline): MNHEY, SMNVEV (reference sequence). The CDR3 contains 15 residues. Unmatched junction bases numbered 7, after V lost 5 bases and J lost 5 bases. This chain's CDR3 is CASSTSSGVNNEQFF. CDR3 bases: TGTGCCAGCAGTACCTCTAGCGGGGTCAACAATGAGCAGTTCTTC.

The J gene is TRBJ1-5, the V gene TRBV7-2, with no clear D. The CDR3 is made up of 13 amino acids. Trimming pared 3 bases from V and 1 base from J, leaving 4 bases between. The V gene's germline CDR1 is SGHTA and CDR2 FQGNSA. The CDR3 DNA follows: TGTGCCAGCAGCTTTAGAAGCAATCAGCCCCAGCATTTT. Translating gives CASSFRSNQPQHF.

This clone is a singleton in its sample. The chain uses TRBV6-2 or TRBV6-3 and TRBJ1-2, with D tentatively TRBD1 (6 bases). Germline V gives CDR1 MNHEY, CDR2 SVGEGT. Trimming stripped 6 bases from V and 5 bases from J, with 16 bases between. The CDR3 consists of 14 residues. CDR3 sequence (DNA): TGTGCCAGCAGCCGGGACACCAGACCTTATGGCTACACCTTC. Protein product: CASSRDTRPYGYTF.

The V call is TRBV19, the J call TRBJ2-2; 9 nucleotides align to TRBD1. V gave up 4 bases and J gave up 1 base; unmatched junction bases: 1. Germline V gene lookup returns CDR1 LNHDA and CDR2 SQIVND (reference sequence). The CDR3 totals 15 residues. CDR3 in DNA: TGTGCCAGTAGTACGGGACAGGGGAACACCGGGGAGCTGTTTTTT. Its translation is CASSTGQGNTGELFF.

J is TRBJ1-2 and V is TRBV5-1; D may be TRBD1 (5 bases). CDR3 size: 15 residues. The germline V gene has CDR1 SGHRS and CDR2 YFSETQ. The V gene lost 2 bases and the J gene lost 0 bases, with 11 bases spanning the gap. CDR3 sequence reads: CASSLSGAPNYGYTF. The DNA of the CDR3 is TGCGCCAGCAGCTTAAGCGGGGCCCCTAACTATGGCTACACCTTC.

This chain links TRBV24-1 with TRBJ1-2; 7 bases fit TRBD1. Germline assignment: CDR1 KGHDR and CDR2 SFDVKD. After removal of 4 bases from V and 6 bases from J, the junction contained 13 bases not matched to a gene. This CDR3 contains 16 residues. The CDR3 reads CATSDYTGTVMDGYTF. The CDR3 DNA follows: TGTGCCACCAGTGACTACACCGGGACAGTAATGGATGGCTACACCTTC.

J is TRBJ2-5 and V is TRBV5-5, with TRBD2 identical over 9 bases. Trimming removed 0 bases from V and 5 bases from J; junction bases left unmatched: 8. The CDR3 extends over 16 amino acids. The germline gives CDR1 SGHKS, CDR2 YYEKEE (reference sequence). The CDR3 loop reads CASSLGLAGFSETQYF. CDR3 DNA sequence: TGTGCCAGCAGCTTGGGGCTAGCGGGATTTTCGGAGACCCAGTACTTC.

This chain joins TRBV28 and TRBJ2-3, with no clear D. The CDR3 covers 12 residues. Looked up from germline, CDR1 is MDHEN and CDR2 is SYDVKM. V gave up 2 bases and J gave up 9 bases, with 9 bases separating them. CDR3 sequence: CASSLPSSTQYF. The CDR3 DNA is TGTGCCAGCAGTTTACCGAGCTCCACGCAGTATTTT.

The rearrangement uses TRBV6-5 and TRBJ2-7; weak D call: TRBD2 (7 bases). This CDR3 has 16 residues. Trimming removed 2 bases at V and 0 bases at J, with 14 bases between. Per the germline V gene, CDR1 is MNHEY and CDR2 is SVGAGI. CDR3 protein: CASSYGGGHYSYEQYF. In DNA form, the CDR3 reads TGTGCCAGCAGTTACGGGGGGGGCCACTACTCCTACGAGCAGTACTTC.

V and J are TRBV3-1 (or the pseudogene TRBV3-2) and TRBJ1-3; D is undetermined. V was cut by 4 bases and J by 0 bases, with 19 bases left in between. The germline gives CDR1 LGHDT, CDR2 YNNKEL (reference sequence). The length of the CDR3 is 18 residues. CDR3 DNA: TGTGCCAGCAGCCCTTACTCGGGTAGCTCATTCTCTGGAAACACCATATATTTT. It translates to CASSPYSGSSFSGNTIYF.

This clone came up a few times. For the CDR3, the DNA is TGTGCCAGTAGCCTCAGCGGGGTTGACGGGGAGCTGTTTTTT. Translated, it gives CASSLSGVDGELFF. J is TRBJ2-2 and V is TRBV19; 7 bases map to TRBD2. Losses at the gene ends were 6 bases for V and 7 bases for J; bases not matched to a gene: 8. The CDR3 is made up of 14 amino acids. Germline-derived CDR1 and CDR2 are LNHDA and SQIVND (reference sequence).

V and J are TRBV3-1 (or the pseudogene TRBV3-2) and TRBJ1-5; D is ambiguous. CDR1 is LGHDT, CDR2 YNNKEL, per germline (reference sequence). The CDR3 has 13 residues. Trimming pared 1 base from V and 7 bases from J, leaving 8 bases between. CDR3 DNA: TGTGCCAGCAGCCAAGGGGAGGGCCAGCCCCAGCATTTT. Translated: CASSQGEGQPQHF.

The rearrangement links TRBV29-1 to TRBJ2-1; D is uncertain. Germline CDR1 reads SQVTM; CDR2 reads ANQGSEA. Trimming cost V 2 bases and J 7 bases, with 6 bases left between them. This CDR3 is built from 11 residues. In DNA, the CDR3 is TGCAGCGTTGAATTCGGGAATGAGCAGTTCTTC. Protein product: CSVEFGNEQFF.

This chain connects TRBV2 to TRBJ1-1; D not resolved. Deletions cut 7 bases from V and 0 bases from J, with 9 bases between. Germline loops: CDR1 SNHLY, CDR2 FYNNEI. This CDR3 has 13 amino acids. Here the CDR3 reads CASTSYMNTEAFF. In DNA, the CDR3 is TGTGCCAGCACTAGTTACATGAACACTGAAGCTTTCTTT.

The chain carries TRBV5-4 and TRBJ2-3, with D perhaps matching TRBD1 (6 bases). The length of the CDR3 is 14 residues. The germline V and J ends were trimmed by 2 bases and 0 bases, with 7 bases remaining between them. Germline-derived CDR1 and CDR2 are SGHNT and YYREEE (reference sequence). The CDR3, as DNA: TGTGCCAGCAGCTTACAGGGCAGCACAGATACGCAGTATTTT. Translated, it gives CASSLQGSTDTQYF.

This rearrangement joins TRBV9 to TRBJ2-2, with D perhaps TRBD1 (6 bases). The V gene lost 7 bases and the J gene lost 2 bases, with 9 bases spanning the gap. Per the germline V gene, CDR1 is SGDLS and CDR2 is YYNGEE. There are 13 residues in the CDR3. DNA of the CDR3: TGTGCCAGCCAGGGGCTTAACACCGGGGAGCTGTTTTTT. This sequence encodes CASQGLNTGELFF.